The 8 T cell receptor beta chains listed next were all sequenced from one sample in a study of cytomegalovirus exposure and HLA in healthy donors. PCR amplification relied on 60 Vbeta primers (plus 13 Jbeta primers). The repertoire was sequenced with immunoSEQ multiplex PCR; TCRdb's copy has only in-frame clones and lacks some. The data hold 140,000 to 150,000 clones, with about 75% observed a single time. Sequencing was performed on PBMCs. These TCRs come from a woman in her thirties in good health and CMV-seronegative.

The chain employs TRBV2 and TRBJ2-3, with TRBD2 identical over 8 bases. Germline V lookup: CDR1 SNHLY, CDR2 FYNNEI. This CDR3 comprises 15 residues. Trimming cost V 2 bases and J 2 bases; bases outside gene matches: 3. CDR3 sequence (DNA): TGTGCCAGCAGTGAACAGCGGGAGTACACAGATACGCAGTATTTT. Protein sequence: CASSEQREYTDTQYF.

The rearrangement links TRBV5-1 to TRBJ2-3, with TRBD1 matching 9 bases. Losses at the gene ends were 4 bases for V and 5 bases for J; bases not matched to a gene: 8. The germline CDR1 and CDR2 sequences are SGHRS and YFSETQ. The CDR3 is made up of 15 amino acids. Here the CDR3 DNA reads TGCGCCAGCAGCCTACAGGACAGGGGAAGAGATACGCAGTATTTT. Amino acids: CASSLQDRGRDTQYF.

The genes are TRBV15 and TRBJ2-4; the match to TRBD2 covers 14 bases. Germline values: CDR1 LNHNV, CDR2 YYDKDF (reference sequence). J was trimmed by 0 bases and V by 1 base; bases with no gene match: 8. The CDR3 totals 20 residues. CDR3 loop: CATSRAWTSGGNLAKNIQYF. In DNA form, the CDR3 reads TGTGCCACCAGCAGAGCTTGGACTAGCGGGGGGAACTTAGCCAAAAACATTCAGTACTTC. Variable domain in full (rest from reference TRBV15 and TRBJ2-4): DAMVIQNPRYQVTQFGKPVTLSCSQTLNHNVMYWYQQKSSQAPKLLFHYYDKDFNNEADTPDNFQSRRPNTSFCFLDIRSPGLGDTAMYLCATSRAWTSGGNLAKNIQYFGAGTRLSVL.

J is TRBJ1-1 and V is TRBV10-2; possibly TRBD1 for D (5 bases). V lost 8 bases and J 3 bases, leaving 19 bases between the germline ends. Germline assignment: CDR1 WSHSY and CDR2 SAAADI. This CDR3 is built from 15 residues. The CDR3 DNA is TGCGCCAGCGGACTTGGGGGGAGTGAGGACACTGAAGCTTTCTTT. This encodes CASGLGGSEDTEAFF.

V usage is TRBV5-6 and J usage is TRBJ2-7; 10 nucleotides align to TRBD2. Trimming cost V 4 bases and J 6 bases; bases outside gene matches: 16. CDR1 is SGHDT and CDR2 is YYEEEE in the germline V gene. This CDR3 region has 17 residues. The CDR3 DNA follows: TGTGCCAGCAGCACCTTCCTTCCGGGACTAGCGCCGGGCGAGCAGTACTTC. It yields the protein CASSTFLPGLAPGEQYF.

The V call is TRBV19, the J call TRBJ1-2; weak D call: TRBD1 (5 bases). The CDR3 extends over 14 amino acids. Deletions cut 3 bases from V and 5 bases from J, with 13 bases between. Germline-derived CDR1 and CDR2 are LNHDA and SQIVND (reference sequence). The CDR3 loop is CASSMTGGSYGYTF. The CDR3 DNA reads as TGTGCCAGTAGTATGACGGGGGGTTCGTATGGCTACACCTTC. Filled out from reference TRBV19 and TRBJ1-2, the complete variable domain reads DGGITQSPKYLFRKEGQNVTLSCEQNLNHDAMYWYRQDPGQGLRLIYYSQIVNDFQKGDIAEGYSVSREKKESFPLTVTSAQKNPTAFYLCASSMTGGSYGYTFGSGTRLTVV.

The V call is TRBV19, the J call TRBJ2-5; 9 bases are a match to TRBD2. The CDR3 is 16 residues long. V shed 4 bases, J shed 1 base, and the junction held 7 bases outside the gene matches. Germline V gene sequence: CDR1 LNHDA, CDR2 SQIVND (reference sequence). This CDR3 reads CASSRGSGGFQETQYF. As DNA, the CDR3 is TGTGCCAGTAGTAGGGGTAGCGGGGGTTTCCAAGAGACCCAGTACTTC.

V and J are TRBV4-2 and TRBJ2-2; tentative D call: TRBD1 (8 bases). The V end lost 0 bases, the J end lost 1 base, and 21 bases lay between the germline ends. This CDR3 is 20 amino acids long. Germline V lookup: CDR1 LGHNA, CDR2 YNFKEQ. CDR3 coding DNA: TGTGCCAGCAGCCAAGATAGGGGAGGGCGACAGGGGAGGAACACCGGGGAGCTGTTTTTT. Protein sequence: CASSQDRGGRQGRNTGELFF.